The 9 T cell receptor beta chains below all came from one sample that was sequenced in a study of blood T cell repertoires in COVID-19. Sequencing was performed with immunoSEQ multiplex PCR; in TCRdb, only in-frame clones are kept and a portion is missing. The sample records over 200,000 clones, around 83% being singletons. The specimen was peripheral blood. These receptors were collected from a middle-aged man with active or convalescent COVID-19.

V and J are TRBV7-9 and TRBJ2-2; TRBD2 agrees at 10 bases. Germline values: CDR1 SEHNR, CDR2 FQNEAQ (reference sequence). The CDR3 sequence is 15 residues long. The ends lost 1 base at V and 4 bases at J; junction bases unmatched: 0. CDR3 bases: TGTGCCAGCAGCTTAGGACTAGCGGGCACCGGGGAGCTGTTTTTT. Translated: CASSLGLAGTGELFF. Drawing the rest from reference TRBV7-9 and TRBJ2-2, the complete variable domain is DTGVSQNPRHKITKRGQNVTFRCDPISEHNRLYWYRQTLGQGPEFLTYFQNEAQLEKSRLLSDRFSAERPKGSFSTLEIQRTEQGDSAMYLCASSLGLAGTGELFFGEGSRLTVL.

V gene TRBV5-1 combines with J gene TRBJ2-5, with D unresolved. This CDR3 has 14 amino acids. Trimming left V 0 bases short and J 4 bases short, with 10 bases between. Germline V gene lookup returns CDR1 SGHRS and CDR2 YFSETQ. The CDR3, as DNA: TGCGCCAGCAGCTTGGGCTCCGGTGTAGAGACCCAGTACTTC. Its protein product is CASSLGSGVETQYF.

The V call is TRBV6-5, the J call TRBJ2-1, with D tentatively TRBD2 (5 bases). This CDR3 is 14 amino acids long. V gave up 5 bases and J gave up 7 bases, with 15 bases separating them. CDR1 MNHEY and CDR2 SVGAGI come from the germline V gene. CDR3 coding DNA: TGTGCCAGCAGTCCTGGGAGCGGCACGAATGAGCAGTTCTTC. This gives the protein CASSPGSGTNEQFF.

The chain recombines TRBV13 with TRBJ1-1, with TRBD1 matching 7 bases. The CDR3 contains 12 residues. Trimming removed 5 bases from V and 8 bases from J; junction bases left unmatched: 5. CDR1 and CDR2 from the germline V gene are PRHDT and FYEKMQ (reference sequence). The CDR3 nucleotides read TGTGCCAGCAGCGTCCGGGACAGCGAAGCTTTCTTT. It yields the protein CASSVRDSEAFF.

This clone came up a few times. The chain links TRBV29-1 to TRBJ1-1, with D possibly matching TRBD1 (6 bases). Trimming removed 7 bases from V and 8 bases from J, with 14 bases in between. The CDR3 consists of 11 residues. Germline loops: CDR1 SQVTM, CDR2 ANQGSEA. In DNA form, the CDR3 reads TGCAGCGCCTTAGGACAGATCGAAGCTTTCTTT. Translated, it gives CSALGQIEAFF. Full variable domain (missing parts from reference TRBV29-1 and TRBJ1-1): SAVISQKPSRDICQRGTSLTIQCQVDSQVTMMFWYRQQPGQSLTLIATANQGSEATYESGFVIDKFPISRPNLTFSTLTVSNMSPEDSSIYLCSALGQIEAFFGQGTRLTVV.

This chain connects TRBV6-5 to TRBJ1-6; 8 positions agree with TRBD1. Germline CDR1 reads MNHEY; CDR2 reads SVGAGI. The CDR3 length is 15 residues. Germline trimming cut 2 bases from V and 7 bases from J; bases unmatched to any gene: 4. The CDR3 bases are TGTGCCAGCAGTTACCTCGACAGGGGAAATTCACCCCTCCACTTT. Translating it yields CASSYLDRGNSPLHF.

For this clone: Other DNA sequences within the sample encode an identical CDR3. The rearrangement links TRBV6-4 to TRBJ2-3, with 8 bases identical to TRBD2. CDR1 is MRHNA and CDR2 is SNTAGT in the germline V gene. The CDR3 consists of 17 residues. J was trimmed by 1 base and V by 4 bases; bases with no gene match: 10. The DNA for the CDR3 is TGTGCCAGCAGTGCAGCCTCTACTAGCGGTGGCACAGATACGCAGTATTTT. The encoded protein is CASSAASTSGGTDTQYF.

The chain uses TRBV19 and TRBJ1-5; 8 bases match TRBD1. CDR1 and CDR2 (germline): LNHDA, SQIVND (reference sequence). J gave up 5 bases and V 5 bases, and 5 bases lay outside the gene matches. CDR3 length: 14 amino acids. The CDR3 nucleotides are TGTGCCAGTAGTGTTACAGGGGGAGATCAGCCCCAGCATTTT. Translated: CASSVTGGDQPQHF.

The chain combines TRBV30 with TRBJ1-5; D possibly corresponds to TRBD1 (5 bases). The germline CDR1 and CDR2 sequences are GTSNPN and SVGIG (reference sequence). Trimming took 1 base from V and 7 from J, leaving 26 bases between them. The CDR3 consists of 18 residues. CDR3 in amino acids: CAWSASGLRYLGRQPQHF. The CDR3 DNA sequence: TGTGCCTGGAGTGCCTCGGGACTTCGATACTTGGGAAGGCAGCCCCAGCATTTT.